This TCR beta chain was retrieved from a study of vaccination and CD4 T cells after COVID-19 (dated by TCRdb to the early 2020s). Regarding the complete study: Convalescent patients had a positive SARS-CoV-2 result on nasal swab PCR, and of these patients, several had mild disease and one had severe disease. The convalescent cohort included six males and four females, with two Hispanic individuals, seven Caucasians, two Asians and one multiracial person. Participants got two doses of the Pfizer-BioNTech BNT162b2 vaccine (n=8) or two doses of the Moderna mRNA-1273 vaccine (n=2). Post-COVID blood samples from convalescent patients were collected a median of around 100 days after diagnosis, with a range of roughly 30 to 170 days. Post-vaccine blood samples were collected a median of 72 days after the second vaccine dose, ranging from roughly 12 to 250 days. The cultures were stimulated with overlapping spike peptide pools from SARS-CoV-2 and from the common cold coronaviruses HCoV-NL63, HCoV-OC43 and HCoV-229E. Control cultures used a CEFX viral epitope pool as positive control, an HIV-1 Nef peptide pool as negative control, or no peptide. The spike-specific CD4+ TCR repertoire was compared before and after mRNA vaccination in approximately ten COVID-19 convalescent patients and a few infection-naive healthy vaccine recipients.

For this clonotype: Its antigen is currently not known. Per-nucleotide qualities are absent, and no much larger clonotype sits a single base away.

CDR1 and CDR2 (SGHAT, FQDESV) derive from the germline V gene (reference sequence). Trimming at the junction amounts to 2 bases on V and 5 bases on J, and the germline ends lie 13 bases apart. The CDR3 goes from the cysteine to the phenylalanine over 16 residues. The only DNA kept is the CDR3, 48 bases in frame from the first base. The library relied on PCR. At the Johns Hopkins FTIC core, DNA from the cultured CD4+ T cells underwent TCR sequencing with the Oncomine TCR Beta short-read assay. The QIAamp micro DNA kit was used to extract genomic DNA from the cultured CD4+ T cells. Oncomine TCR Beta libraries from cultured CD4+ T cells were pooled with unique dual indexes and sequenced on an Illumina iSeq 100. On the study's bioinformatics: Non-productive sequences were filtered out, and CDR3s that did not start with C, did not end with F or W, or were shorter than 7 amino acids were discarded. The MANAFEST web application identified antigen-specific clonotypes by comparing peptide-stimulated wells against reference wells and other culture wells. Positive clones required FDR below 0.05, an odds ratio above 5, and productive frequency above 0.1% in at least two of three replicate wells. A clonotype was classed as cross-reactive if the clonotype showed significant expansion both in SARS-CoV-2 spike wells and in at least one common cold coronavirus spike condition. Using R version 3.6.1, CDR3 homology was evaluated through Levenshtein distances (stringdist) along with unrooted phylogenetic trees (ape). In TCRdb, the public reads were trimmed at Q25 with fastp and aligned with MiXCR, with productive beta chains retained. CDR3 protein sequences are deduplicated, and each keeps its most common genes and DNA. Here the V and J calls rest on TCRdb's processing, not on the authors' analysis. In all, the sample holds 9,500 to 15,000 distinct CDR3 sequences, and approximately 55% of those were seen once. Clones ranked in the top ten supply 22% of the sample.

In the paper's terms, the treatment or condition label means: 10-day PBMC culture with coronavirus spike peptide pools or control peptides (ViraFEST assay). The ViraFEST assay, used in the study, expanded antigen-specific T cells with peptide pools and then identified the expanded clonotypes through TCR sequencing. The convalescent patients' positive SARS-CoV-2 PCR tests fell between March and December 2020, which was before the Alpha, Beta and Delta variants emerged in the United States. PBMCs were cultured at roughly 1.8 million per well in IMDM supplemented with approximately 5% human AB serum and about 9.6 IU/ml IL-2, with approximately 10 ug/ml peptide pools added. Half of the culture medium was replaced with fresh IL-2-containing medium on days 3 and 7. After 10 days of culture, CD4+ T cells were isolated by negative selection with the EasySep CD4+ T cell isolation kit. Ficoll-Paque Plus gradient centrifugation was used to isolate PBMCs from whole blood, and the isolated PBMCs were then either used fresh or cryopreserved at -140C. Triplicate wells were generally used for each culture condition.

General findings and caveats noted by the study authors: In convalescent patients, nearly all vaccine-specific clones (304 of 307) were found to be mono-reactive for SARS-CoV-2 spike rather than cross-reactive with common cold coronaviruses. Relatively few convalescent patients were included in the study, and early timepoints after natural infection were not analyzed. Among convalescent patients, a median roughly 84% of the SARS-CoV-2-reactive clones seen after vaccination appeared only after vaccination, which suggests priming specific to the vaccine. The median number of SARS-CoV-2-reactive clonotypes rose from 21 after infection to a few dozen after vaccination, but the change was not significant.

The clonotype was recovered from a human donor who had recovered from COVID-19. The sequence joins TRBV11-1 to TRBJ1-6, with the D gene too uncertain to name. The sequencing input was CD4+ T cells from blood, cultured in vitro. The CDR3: CASSLSLAEDNSPLHF. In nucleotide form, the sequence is TGTGCCAGCAGCTTAAGTTTGGCAGAAGATAATTCACCCCTCCACTTT.